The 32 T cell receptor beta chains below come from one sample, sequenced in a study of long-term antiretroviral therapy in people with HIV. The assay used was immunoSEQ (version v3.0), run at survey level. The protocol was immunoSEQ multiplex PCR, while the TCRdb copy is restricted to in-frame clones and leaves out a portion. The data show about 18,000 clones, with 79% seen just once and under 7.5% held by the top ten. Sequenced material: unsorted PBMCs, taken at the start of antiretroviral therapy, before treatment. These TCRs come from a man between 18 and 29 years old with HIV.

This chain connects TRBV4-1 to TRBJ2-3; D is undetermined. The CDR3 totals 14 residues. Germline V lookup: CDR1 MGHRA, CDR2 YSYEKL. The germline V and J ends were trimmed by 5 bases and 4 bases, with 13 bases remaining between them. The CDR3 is CASSIRPGADTQYF. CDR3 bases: TGCGCCAGCAGCATTCGACCAGGCGCAGATACGCAGTATTTT.

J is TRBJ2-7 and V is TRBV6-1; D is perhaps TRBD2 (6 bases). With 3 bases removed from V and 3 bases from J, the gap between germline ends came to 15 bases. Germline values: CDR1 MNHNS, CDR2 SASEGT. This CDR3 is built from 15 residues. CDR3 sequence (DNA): TGTGCCAGCAGTGAGGCCCCTAGCGCGTACTACGAGCAGTACTTC. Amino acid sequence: CASSEAPSAYYEQYF.

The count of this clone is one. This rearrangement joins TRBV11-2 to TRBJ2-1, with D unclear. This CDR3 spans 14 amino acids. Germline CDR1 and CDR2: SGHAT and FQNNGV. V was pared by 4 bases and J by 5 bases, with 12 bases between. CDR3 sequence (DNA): TGTGCCAGCAGCTCGATCCGGGCGGACAATGAGCAGTTCTTC. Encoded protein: CASSSIRADNEQFF.

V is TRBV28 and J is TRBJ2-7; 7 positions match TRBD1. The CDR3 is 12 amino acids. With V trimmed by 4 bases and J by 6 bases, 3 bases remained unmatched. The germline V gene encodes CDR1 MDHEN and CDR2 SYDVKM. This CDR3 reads CASSSTGVEQYF. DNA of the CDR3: TGTGCCAGCAGTTCCACAGGGGTCGAGCAGTACTTC.

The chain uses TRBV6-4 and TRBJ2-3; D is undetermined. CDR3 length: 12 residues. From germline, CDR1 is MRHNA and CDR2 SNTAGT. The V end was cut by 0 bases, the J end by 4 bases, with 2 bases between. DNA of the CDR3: TGTGCCAGCAGTGACTCGTCAGATACGCAGTATTTT. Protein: CASSDSSDTQYF.

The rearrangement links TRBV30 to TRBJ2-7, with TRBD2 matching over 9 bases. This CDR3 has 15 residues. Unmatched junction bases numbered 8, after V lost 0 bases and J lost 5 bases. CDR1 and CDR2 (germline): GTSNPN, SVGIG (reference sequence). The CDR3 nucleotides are TGTGCCTGGAGTGTACGTCGCGGGAGGGTTCACGAGCAGTACTTC. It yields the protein CAWSVRRGRVHEQYF.

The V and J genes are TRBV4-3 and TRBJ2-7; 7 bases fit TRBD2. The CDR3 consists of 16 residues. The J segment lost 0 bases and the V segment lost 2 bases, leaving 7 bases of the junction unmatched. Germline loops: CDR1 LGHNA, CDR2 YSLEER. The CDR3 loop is CASSQNVGGDSYEQYF. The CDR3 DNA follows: TGCGCCAGCAGCCAAAATGTGGGGGGGGACTCCTACGAGCAGTACTTC.

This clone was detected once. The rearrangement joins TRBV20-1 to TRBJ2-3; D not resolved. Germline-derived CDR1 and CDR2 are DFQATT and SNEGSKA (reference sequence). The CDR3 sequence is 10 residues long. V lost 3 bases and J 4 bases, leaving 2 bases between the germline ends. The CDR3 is CSASSDTQYF. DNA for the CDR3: TGCAGTGCTAGCTCAGATACGCAGTATTTT.

The chain's CDR3 is CASSLGRLNYEQYF. In DNA form, the CDR3 reads TGTGCCAGCAGCTTAGGACGTCTAAATTACGAGCAGTACTTC. J is TRBJ2-7 and V is TRBV7-2; the D is unclear. This CDR3 is 14 amino acids long. CDR1 and CDR2 (germline): SGHTA, FQGNSA. V gave up 1 base and J gave up 4 bases, with 11 bases separating them.

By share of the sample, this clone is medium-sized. The CDR3 DNA is TGCGCCAGCAGCTTGGGGGGGGACGAGCAGTACTTC. Its protein is CASSLGGDEQYF. The chain has TRBV5-1 and TRBJ2-7, with a tentative D call TRBD2 (6 bases). The V end lost 0 bases, the J end lost 5 bases, and 6 bases lay between the germline ends. Germline V CDR1 and CDR2: SGHRS, YFSETQ. CDR3 length: 12 amino acids.

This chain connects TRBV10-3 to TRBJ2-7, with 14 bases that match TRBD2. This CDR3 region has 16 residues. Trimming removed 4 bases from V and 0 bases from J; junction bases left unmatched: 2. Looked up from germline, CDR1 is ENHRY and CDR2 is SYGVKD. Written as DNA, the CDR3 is TGTGCCATCAGTGTTGGGACTAGCGGGAGCTCCTACGAGCAGTACTTC. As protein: CAISVGTSGSSYEQYF.

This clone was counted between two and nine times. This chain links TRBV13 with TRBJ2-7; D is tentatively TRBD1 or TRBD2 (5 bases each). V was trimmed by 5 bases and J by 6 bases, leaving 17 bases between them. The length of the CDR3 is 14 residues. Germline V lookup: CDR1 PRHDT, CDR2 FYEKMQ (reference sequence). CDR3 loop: CASSPAWGAGEQYF. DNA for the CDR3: TGTGCCAGCAGCCCCGCATGGGGCGCGGGCGAGCAGTACTTC.

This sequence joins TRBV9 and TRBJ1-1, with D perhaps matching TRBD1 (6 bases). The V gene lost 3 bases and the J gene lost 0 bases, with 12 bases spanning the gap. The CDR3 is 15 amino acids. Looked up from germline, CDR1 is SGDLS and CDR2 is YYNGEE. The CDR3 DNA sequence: TGTGCCAGCAGCGCCGCACAGGGACTGAACACTGAAGCTTTCTTT. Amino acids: CASSAAQGLNTEAFF.

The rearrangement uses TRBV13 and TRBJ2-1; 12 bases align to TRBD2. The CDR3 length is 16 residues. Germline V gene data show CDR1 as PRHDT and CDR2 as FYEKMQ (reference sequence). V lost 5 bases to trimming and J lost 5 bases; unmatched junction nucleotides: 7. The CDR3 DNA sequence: TGTGCCAGCAGCCCCTTTGGACTAGCGGGGAACAATGAGCAGTTCTTC. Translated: CASSPFGLAGNNEQFF.

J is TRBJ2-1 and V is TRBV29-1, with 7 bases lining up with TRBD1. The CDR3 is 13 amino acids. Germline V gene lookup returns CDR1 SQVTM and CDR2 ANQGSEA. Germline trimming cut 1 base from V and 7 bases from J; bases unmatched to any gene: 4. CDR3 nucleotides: TGCAGCGTTGAAGGGACGACAGGGAATGAGCAGTTCTTC. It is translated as CSVEGTTGNEQFF.

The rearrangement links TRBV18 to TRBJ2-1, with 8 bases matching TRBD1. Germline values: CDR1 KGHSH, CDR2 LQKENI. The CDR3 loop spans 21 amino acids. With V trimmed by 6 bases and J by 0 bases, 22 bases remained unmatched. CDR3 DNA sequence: TGTGCCAGCTCGTTAAAAACAGGGGGGATAGCGGTCATGGGCTCCTACAATGAGCAGTTCTTC. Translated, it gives CASSLKTGGIAVMGSYNEQFF.

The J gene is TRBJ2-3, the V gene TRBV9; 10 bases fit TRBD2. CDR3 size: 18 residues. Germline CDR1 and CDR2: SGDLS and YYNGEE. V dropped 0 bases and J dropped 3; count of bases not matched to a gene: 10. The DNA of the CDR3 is TGTGCCAGCAGCGTAGATCTTCTCAGCGGGGGGGAGACAGATACGCAGTATTTT. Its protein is CASSVDLLSGGETDTQYF.

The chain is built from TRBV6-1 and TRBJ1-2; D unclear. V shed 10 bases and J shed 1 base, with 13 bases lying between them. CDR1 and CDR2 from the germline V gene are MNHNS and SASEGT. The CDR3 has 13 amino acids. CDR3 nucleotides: TGTGCCACGCTAAGGACCATTAACTATGGCTACACCTTC. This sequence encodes CATLRTINYGYTF.

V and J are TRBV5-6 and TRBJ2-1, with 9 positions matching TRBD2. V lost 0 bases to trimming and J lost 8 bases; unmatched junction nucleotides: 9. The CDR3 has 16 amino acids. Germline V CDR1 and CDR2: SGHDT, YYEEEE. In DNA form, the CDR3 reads TGTGCCAGCAGCTTGGCCGCTCTAGCGGGAAGGGATGAGCAGTTCTTC. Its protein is CASSLAALAGRDEQFF.

The CDR3 is CAWSVQGQTQYF. The CDR3 region has the DNA TGTGCCTGGAGTGTACAGGGACAGACCCAGTACTTC. The rearrangement links TRBV30 to TRBJ2-5; perhaps TRBD1 as D (6 bases). V was pared by 0 bases and J by 6 bases, with 8 bases between. The germline CDR1 and CDR2 sequences are GTSNPN and SVGIG (reference sequence). CDR3 length: 12 amino acids.

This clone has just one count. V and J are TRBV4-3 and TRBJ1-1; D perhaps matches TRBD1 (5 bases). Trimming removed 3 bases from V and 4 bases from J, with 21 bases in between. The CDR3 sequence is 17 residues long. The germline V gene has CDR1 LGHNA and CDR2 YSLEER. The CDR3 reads CASSQRLGGVGSTEAFF. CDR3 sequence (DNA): TGCGCCAGCAGCCAGAGGCTCGGGGGGGTGGGGAGCACTGAAGCTTTCTTT.

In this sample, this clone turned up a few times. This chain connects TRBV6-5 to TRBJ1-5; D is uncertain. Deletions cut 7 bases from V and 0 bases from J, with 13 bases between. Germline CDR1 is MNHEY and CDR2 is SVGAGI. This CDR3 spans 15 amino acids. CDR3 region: CASKDVGVSNQPQHF. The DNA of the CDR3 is TGTGCCAGCAAAGACGTCGGGGTTAGCAATCAGCCCCAGCATTTT.

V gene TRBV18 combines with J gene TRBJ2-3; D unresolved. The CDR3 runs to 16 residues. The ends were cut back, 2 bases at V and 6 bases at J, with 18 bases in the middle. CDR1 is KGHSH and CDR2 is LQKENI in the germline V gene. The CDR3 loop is CASSPETHWLYDTQYF. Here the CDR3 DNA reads TGTGCCAGCTCACCAGAAACCCACTGGTTGTATGATACGCAGTATTTT.

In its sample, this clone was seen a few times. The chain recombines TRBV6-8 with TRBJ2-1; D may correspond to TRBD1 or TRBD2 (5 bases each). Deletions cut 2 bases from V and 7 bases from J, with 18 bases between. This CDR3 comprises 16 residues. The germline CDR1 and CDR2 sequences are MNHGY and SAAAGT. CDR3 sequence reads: CASSYLQGLGENEQFF. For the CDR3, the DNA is TGTGCCAGCAGTTACCTTCAAGGGTTGGGGGAGAATGAGCAGTTCTTC.

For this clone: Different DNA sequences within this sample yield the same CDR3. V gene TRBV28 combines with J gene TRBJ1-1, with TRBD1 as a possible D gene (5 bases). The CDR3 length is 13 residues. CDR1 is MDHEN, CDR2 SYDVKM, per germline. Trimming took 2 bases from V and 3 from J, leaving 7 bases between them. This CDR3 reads CASSLGRDTEAFF. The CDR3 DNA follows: TGTGCCAGCAGTTTAGGCAGGGACACTGAAGCTTTCTTT.

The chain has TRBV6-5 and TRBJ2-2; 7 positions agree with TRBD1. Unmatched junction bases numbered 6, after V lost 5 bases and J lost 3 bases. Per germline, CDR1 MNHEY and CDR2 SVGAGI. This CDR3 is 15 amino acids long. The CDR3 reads CASSTGVGDTGELFF. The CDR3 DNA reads TGTGCCAGCAGTACAGGGGTTGGGGACACCGGGGAGCTGTTTTTT.

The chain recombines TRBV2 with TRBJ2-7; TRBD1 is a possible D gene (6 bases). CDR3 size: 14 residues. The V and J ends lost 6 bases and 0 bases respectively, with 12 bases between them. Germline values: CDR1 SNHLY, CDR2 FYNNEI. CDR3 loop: CASRRGQSSYEQYF. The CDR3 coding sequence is TGTGCCAGCAGGAGAGGACAGAGCTCCTACGAGCAGTACTTC. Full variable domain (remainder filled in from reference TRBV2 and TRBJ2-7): EPEVTQTPSHQVTQMGQEVILRCVPISNHLYFYWYRQILGQKVEFLVSFYNNEISEKSEIFDDQFSVERPDGSNFTLKIRSTKLEDSAMYFCASRRGQSSYEQYFGPGTRLTVT.

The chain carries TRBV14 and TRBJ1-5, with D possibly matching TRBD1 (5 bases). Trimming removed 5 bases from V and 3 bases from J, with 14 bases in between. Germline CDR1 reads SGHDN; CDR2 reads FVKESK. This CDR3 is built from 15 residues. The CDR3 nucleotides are TGTGCCAGCAGCGTACGACAAGGGGTCAATCAGCCCCAGCATTTT. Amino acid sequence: CASSVRQGVNQPQHF.

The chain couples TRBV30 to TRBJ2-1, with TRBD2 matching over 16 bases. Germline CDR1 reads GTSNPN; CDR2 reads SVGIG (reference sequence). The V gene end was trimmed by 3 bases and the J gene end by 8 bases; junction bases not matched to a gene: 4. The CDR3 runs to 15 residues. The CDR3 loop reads CAWSGTSGRADEQFF. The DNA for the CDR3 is TGTGCCTGGAGCGGGACTAGCGGGAGGGCAGATGAGCAGTTCTTC.

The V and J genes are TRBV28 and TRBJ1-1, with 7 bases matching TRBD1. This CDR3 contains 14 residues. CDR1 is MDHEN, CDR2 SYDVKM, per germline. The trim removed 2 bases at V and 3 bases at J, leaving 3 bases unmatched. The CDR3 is CASSLRDSYTEAFF. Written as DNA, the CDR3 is TGTGCCAGCAGTTTAAGGGACAGCTACACTGAAGCTTTCTTT.

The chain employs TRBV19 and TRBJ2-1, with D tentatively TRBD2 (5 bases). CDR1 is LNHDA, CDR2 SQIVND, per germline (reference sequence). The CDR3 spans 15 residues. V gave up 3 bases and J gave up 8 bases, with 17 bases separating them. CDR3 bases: TGTGCCAGTAGTATTCCGAAGGGAGTCGTCGATGAGCAGTTCTTC. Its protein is CASSIPKGVVDEQFF. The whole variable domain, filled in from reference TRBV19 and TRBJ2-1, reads DGGITQSPKYLFRKEGQNVTLSCEQNLNHDAMYWYRQDPGQGLRLIYYSQIVNDFQKGDIAEGYSVSREKKESFPLTVTSAQKNPTAFYLCASSIPKGVVDEQFFGPGTRLTVL.

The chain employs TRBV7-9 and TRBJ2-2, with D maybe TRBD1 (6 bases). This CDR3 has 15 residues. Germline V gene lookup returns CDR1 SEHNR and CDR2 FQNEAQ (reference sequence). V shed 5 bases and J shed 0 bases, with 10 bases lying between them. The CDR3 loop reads CASSPDRPNTGELFF. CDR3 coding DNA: TGTGCCAGCAGCCCCGACAGGCCGAACACCGGGGAGCTGTTTTTT.